The clone carrying this T cell receptor (beta chain) has only a few counts. Libraries for TCRalpha and TCRbeta carried sample barcodes and unique molecular identifiers via 5'RACE. TCRdb used MiXCR to reprocess the 5' RACE reads, holding one entry per CDR3 protein. Of hundreds of thousands of distinct CDR3 sequences in the sample, 8.2% are singletons; the top ten hold roughly 22%. Germline V CDR1 and CDR2: SGHVS, FNYEAQ. This CDR3 comprises 18 residues. The V end was cut by 5 bases, the J end by 0 bases, with 21 bases between. This sample is drawn from a study of T-cell memory formation after mild COVID-19. Study in general: Among the donors, TCR clusters were largely specific to each donor.

The sequenced sample consisted of PBMCs or a T cell subset sorted from them (not recorded which). The chain uses TRBV7-6 and TRBJ2-3; tentatively, D is TRBD1 or TRBD2 (5 bases each). This clonotype originated in a man aged 18 to 35 who had mild COVID-19 (a few samples of this study predate the infection). Cell type and time point are not known. The CDR3 DNA reads TGTGCCAGCAGCAAAGTAGCCATGAGGGGCACCAGCACAGATACGCAGTATTTT. This translates into CASSKVAMRGTSTDTQYF.